This TCR beta chain was identified during a study of PD-1 blockade in mismatch repair-deficient tumors. Overall study: All were previously treated, progressing patients with about a dozen mismatch repair-deficient cancer types.

This CDR3 has 14 residues. TCRdb's table, derived via immunoSEQ multiplex PCR, lists solely in-frame clones and lacks some. Altogether 40,000 or so clones are present, about 85% being singletons, with the ten largest covering 22%. All patients were mismatch repair deficient, assessed by either PCR or immunohistochemistry. This clonotype originated in an adult with mismatch repair-deficient cancer. This rearrangement joins TRBV21-1 to TRBJ1-2. TRBV21-1 is labeled a pseudogene. Source: peripheral blood, taken 4 weeks after starting pembrolizumab. CDR3 amino acids: CASSRTRRSGGYTF. As DNA, the CDR3 is TGTGCCAGCAGCAGGACGAGGAGGTCTGGAGGCTACACCTTC.